The clone carrying this TCR beta chain showed up many times. The sample comes from a study of metastatic and nonmetastatic thyroid tumors. CDR3 length: 16 residues. V gave up 0 bases and J gave up 8 bases; unmatched junction bases: 9. From germline, CDR1 is SGHRS and CDR2 YFSETQ. Per the original methods: CDR3 was compared across clinicopathological groups, and the resulting differences were used to build a distant-metastasis classifier for papillary thyroid cancer. TCRdb redid the clone calls on the PCR reads using MiXCR. These V and J calls derive from TCRdb rather than the authors' analysis. The sample contains some 15,000 clones, 9.5% to 15% of which appear only once. Thyroid surgery took place with no prior treatment in any patient.

This receptor was taken from a female donor with papillary thyroid cancer or a benign thyroid nodule (not recorded which). Some clones in this sample may be carry-over from other donors' samples. The sequenced material came from blood. J is TRBJ1-4 and V is TRBV5-1, with TRBD1 identical over 8 bases. CDR3 in DNA: TGCGCCAGCAGCTTGGGCGTCGCCCGACAGGGGGAAAAACTGTTTTTT. Translation: CASSLGVARQGEKLFF.